This T cell receptor (beta chain) was profiled in a study of blood T cell repertoires in COVID-19. Study as a whole: Specimens from acute and convalescent COVID-19 originated in the United States, Italy and Spain. Sources were T cells, B-cell-depleted T cells, or PBMCs; the material itself was cDNA or gDNA.

In germline, CDR1 is MNHNY, CDR2 SVGAGI (reference sequence). V lost 11 bases and J 2 bases, leaving 12 bases between the germline ends. The CDR3 contains 12 residues. In the source study's methods: It was from reference gene primer amplification that nucleated cell counts were estimated. Data came from immunoSEQ multiplex PCR; TCRdb stores just in-frame clones and leaves some out. V, J and clone size are taken as reported in that table, and D and trimming were inferred from the DNA itself. The table lists some 150,000 clones, about 88% of them singletons, with about 0.95% in the top ten. Sequencing input: peripheral blood. The chain combines TRBV6-6 with TRBJ1-2; D is perhaps TRBD1 (5 bases). This receptor was taken from a man aged 35 to 55 with acute or convalescent COVID-19. DNA of the CDR3: TGTGCCGGGCATGGGGGGAACTATGGCTACACCTTC. Translated, it gives CAGHGGNYGYTF.